This TCR beta chain is from a study of control samples from healthy donors and cancer patients. Sequenced by immunoSEQ multiplex PCR; TCRdb stores in-frame clones only, minus some. The data contain about 120,000 clones, roughly 91% of them singletons. The CDR3 runs to 14 residues. Germline assignment: CDR1 LNHDA and CDR2 SQIVND (reference sequence). Trimming removed 5 bases from V and 5 bases from J, with 16 bases in between. What was sequenced was blood. This clonotype originated in a woman between 65 and 79 years old in good health. The chain couples TRBV19 to TRBJ2-7; D is possibly TRBD1 (8 bases). CDR3 DNA: TGTGCCAGTAGTCCGGACAGGGAGGGGGACGAGCAGTACTTC. It specifies CASSPDREGDEQYF. Filled out from reference TRBV19 and TRBJ2-7, the complete variable domain reads DGGITQSPKYLFRKEGQNVTLSCEQNLNHDAMYWYRQDPGQGLRLIYYSQIVNDFQKGDIAEGYSVSREKKESFPLTVTSAQKNPTAFYLCASSPDREGDEQYFGPGTRLTVT.